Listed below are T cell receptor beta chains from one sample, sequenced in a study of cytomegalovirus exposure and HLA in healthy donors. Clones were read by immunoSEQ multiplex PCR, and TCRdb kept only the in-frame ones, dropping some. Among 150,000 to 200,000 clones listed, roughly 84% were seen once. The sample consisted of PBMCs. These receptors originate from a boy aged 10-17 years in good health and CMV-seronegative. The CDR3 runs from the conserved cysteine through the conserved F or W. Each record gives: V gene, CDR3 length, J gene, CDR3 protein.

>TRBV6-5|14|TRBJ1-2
CASSYSTGGYGYTF
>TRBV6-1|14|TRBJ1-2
CASSEGDRGYGYTF
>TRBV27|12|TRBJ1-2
CATRSGTIGYTF
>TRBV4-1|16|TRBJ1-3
CASSQGIPSSGNTIYF
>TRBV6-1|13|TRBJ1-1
CASSPPGRTEAFF
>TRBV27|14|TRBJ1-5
CASSSGGAHQPQHF
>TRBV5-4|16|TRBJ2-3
CASQTSGAGGPDTQYF
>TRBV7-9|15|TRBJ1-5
CASILRGLSNQPQHF
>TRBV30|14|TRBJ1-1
CAWMKGARNTEAFF
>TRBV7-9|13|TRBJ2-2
CASTTGNTGELFF
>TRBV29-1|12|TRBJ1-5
CSAGQGGQPQHF
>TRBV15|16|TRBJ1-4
CATSRVLSRTDEKLFF
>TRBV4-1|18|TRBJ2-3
CASSQERATGGLTDTQYF
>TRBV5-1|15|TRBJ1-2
CASSLRRRGNYGYTF
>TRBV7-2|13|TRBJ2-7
CASSSLGPYEQYF
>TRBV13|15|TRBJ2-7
CASSFRTSGSYEQYF
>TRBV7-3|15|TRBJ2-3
CASSLSGSQTDTQYF
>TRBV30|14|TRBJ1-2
CAWGQSASNYGYTF
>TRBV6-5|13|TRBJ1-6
CASSSTGNSPLHF
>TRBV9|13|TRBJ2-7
CASSVGISYEQYF
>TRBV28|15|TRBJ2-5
CASSSTGGTRKTQYF
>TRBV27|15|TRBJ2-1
CASCLWRENHNEQFF
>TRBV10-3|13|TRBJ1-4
CAISPTGGEKLFF
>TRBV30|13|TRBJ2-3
CAWSVALTDTQYF
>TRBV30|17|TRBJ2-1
CAWGGSTSGDSYNEQFF
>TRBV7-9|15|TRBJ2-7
CASSPSSAASYEQYF
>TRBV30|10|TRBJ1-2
CAWGPPGYTF
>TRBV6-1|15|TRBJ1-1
CASSEAGQVNTEAFF
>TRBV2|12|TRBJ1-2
CASRGQVYGYTF
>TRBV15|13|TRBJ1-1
CATSRDQGTEAFF
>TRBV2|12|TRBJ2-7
CASSKESYEQYF
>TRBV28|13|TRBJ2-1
CASSGTLYNEQFF
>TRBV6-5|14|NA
CASSYGTGNYEQYF
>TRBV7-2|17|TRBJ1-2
CASSLSGWGRGYYGYTF
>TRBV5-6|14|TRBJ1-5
CASSYGTGNQPQHF
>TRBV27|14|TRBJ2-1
CASSLTLPRNEQFF
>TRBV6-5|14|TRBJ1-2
CASSRRTANYGYTF
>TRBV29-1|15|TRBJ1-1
CSALGTGGTNTEAFF
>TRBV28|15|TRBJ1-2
CASSFPAGGFYGYTF
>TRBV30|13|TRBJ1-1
CAWSVGGDTEAFF
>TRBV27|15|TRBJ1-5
CASSLGQGGRQPQHF
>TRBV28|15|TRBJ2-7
CASSPPAGDIYEQYF
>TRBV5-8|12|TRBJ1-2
CARTGGVYGYTF
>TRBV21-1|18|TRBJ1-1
CASSTSNRVPFMNTEAFF
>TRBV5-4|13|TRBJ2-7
CASSLELSYEQYF
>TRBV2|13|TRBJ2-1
CASSHPGYNEQFF
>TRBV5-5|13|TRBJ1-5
CASSLIFNQPQHF
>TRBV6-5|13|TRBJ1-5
CASSHRGSQPQHF
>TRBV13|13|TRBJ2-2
CASSFQNTGELFF
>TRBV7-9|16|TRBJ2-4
CASSSTGRAAKNIQYF
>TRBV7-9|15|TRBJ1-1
CASSPPGQGNTEAFF
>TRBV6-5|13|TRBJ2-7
CASRPDSSYEQYF
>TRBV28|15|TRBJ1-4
CASSHRQAGSEKLFF
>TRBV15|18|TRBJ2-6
CATSRGRTGISGANVLTF
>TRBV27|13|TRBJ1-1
CASSSRQGWSAFF
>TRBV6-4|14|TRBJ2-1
CASSDGLATNEQFF